The rows below give T cell receptor beta chains drawn from one sample of a study of Graves' ophthalmopathy and Graves' hyperthyroidism. One entry per CDR3 protein, called by TCRdb with MiXCR from the multiplex PCR reads. The sample contains about 740,000 distinct CDR3 sequences, approximately 40% of which appear only once. The sample consisted of peripheral blood. These receptors were taken from an adult man with Graves' ophthalmopathy. CDR3s leave out the opening cysteine and the closing phenylalanine or tryptophan. Only part of the rows carry a size: once, few, many, or a class if the clone is expanded.

>TRBV6-5|.|TRBJ2-7
ASSYGTSEGIWY
>TRBV10-3|.|TRBJ2-6
ATSEFGQISSGANVLT
>TRBV20-1|.|TRBJ2-5
SATSDQETQY
>TRBV6-5|.|TRBJ1-6
ASTLSRNSYNSPLH
>TRBV24-1|.|TRBJ1-5
ATSAAGSNQPQH
>TRBV20-1|many|TRBJ1-6
SALGQGADSPLH
>TRBV19|many|TRBJ2-7
ASSQDPTGTYEQY
>TRBV20-1|.|TRBJ1-5
SATIGGGQPQH
>TRBV20-1|.|TRBJ2-7
SARPSRRPLTGYEQY
>TRBV29-1|.|TRBJ1-6
SPSVGQPNSPLH
>TRBV7-9|.|TRBJ2-5
ASSLTGMGLAGVETQY
>TRBV10-1|.|TRBJ1-1
ASSDSPAKNTEAF
>TRBV29-1|many|TRBJ1-2
SAQTSGARDYGYT
>TRBV29-1|.|TRBJ1-6
RVHSPLH
>TRBV6-6|few|TRBJ1-2
ASSYSVSLSYGYT
>TRBV20-1|few|TRBJ1-5
SAPPGGRDQPQH
>TRBV7-9|.|TRBJ2-5
ASSLSGNGQETQY
>TRBV7-2|once|TRBJ2-3
ASSQEGTHTDTQY
>TRBV20-1|.|TRBJ2-2
SARDGELF
>TRBV20-1|once|TRBJ1-6
SARRDRGPSFNSPLH
>TRBV20-1|few|TRBJ2-5
SASPGGLLETQY
>TRBV29-1|many|TRBJ2-7
SVEPGQVIYEQY
>TRBV7-2|.|TRBJ2-7
ASSPEDSPAYEQY
>TRBV6-6|.|TRBJ1-2
ASSYSREGNYGYT
>TRBV29-1|.|TRBJ2-6
SLLTGLTGANVLT
>TRBV20-1|many|TRBJ2-5
SALPGTHPSGTQY
>TRBV9|once|TRBJ2-7
ASSVQSTGESPYEQY
>TRBV15|once|TRBJ1-2
ATSIYRGRDYGYT
>TRBV19|few|TRBJ1-2
ASRAGRPPYGYT
>TRBV14|.|TRBJ2-7
ASSQAGLRRGPLSYEQY
>TRBV20-1|.|TRBJ1-5
SAPELGNQPQH
>TRBV20-1|.|TRBJ2-7
SARPPGLANEQY
>TRBV29-1|many|TRBJ2-2
SVDKGSNTGELF
>TRBV10-3|few|TRBJ2-2
AISESTGWSSGELF
>TRBV10-3|.|TRBJ2-5
AISSSDDRGTQY
>TRBV24-1|few|TRBJ1-5
ASSYYRGENQPQH
>TRBV10-3|.|TRBJ1-1
ASSVGPGTEAF
>TRBV6-5|few|TRBJ2-6
ASSYGSGPSGANVLT
>TRBV11-1|once|TRBJ2-7
ASSLTSGRILHEQY
>TRBV7-9|.|TRBJ2-5
ASSQDGYGETQY
>TRBV6-2/TRBV6-3|.|TRBJ2-7
ASSSWTSGTVSYEQY
>TRBV2|many|TRBJ2-6
ASSEAGGSGANVLT
>TRBV2|once|TRBJ1-1
ASIRTGHAEAF
>TRBV29-1|many|TRBJ1-2
SVESGAVGYGYT
>TRBV20-1|many|TRBJ2-7
SARQPGRNEQY
>TRBV12-3/TRBV12-4|few|TRBJ2-5
ASIDSGGVETQY
>TRBV5-1|.|TRBJ2-2
ASSSRGHDTGELF
>TRBV27|.|TRBJ1-1
ASSLSRGSGAF